One and the same sample provided the 27 T cell receptor beta chains below, sequenced in a study of blood T cells in healthy people across ages. Sample-barcoded 5' priming and a J-beta primer mix drove a second PCR of about 7 to 11 cycles. TCRdb re-called the 5' RACE reads through MiXCR, storing one row per CDR3 protein. The sample shows hundreds of thousands of distinct CDR3 sequences, around 25% of them seen only once. This same sample was also part of a study on T cells of mothers and their children.

The specimen sequenced was blood. Source of these receptors: a boy between 10 and 17 years old in good health.

The table lists this clonotype with a few counts. The chain is built from TRBV12-3 or TRBV12-4 and TRBJ2-5, with TRBD1 matching 8 bases. The CDR3 contains 12 residues. V was clipped by 6 bases and J by 7 bases; unmatched bases: 4. The CDR3 here is CASSPDRVTQYF. CDR3 nucleotides: TGTGCCAGCAGCCCGGACAGGGTGACCCAGTACTTC.

This clonotype came up once. This chain uses TRBV28 with TRBJ2-4, with TRBD1 identical over 7 bases. The V segment lost 6 bases and the J segment 9 bases; nucleotides outside the gene matches: 14. Germline V lookup: CDR1 MDHEN, CDR2 SYDVKM. This CDR3 is built from 15 residues. CDR3 residues: CASSSSDRVRGIQYF. In nucleotides, the CDR3 is TGTGCCAGCAGCTCCTCTGACAGGGTTCGGGGCATTCAGTACTTC.

The V and J genes are TRBV9 and TRBJ2-1, with D tentatively TRBD1 or TRBD2 (5 bases each). The CDR3 spans 14 residues. Germline V lookup: CDR1 SGDLS, CDR2 YYNGEE. Trimming removed 1 base from V and 8 bases from J, with 13 bases in between. CDR3 sequence: CASSVLEGLDEQFF. CDR3 in DNA: TGTGCCAGCAGCGTACTTGAGGGGCTCGATGAGCAGTTCTTC.

This clonotype was recorded a few times. At one of its ends the junction is not consistent with the germline gene, which may arise from a read error. V gene TRBV24-1 combines with J gene TRBJ2-2; D uncertain. There are 14 residues in the CDR3. CDR1 and CDR2 from the germline V gene are KGHDR and SFDVKD. The CDR3 bases are TGTGCCACCAGTGCTTTGACTTCCACCGGGGAGCTGTTTTTT. Translating gives CATSALTSTGELFF.

The gene calls are TRBV12-3 or TRBV12-4 and TRBJ2-7; no reliable D call. The CDR3 contains 13 residues. Trimming took 5 bases from V and 2 from J, leaving 10 bases between them. The CDR3 spells CASSTGRAYEQYF. The CDR3 region has the DNA TGTGCCAGCAGTACCGGTAGGGCCTACGAGCAGTACTTC.

This clonotype showed up many times. The chain has TRBV7-2 and TRBJ2-5; D might be TRBD1 (7 bases). V was shortened by 3 bases and J by 6 bases, with 17 bases between the two germline ends. The germline gives CDR1 SGHTA, CDR2 FQGNSA. The CDR3 length is 15 residues. CDR3: CASSFGGGDVKTQYF. CDR3 nucleotide sequence: TGTGCCAGCAGCTTTGGAGGGGGCGATGTGAAGACCCAGTACTTC.

CDR3 protein: CASSLGTGEYRETQYF. CDR3 coding DNA: TGCGCCAGCAGCTTGGGGACAGGGGAGTATCGGGAGACCCAGTACTTC. The chain uses TRBV5-1 and TRBJ2-5; TRBD1 agrees at 9 bases. Looked up from germline, CDR1 is SGHRS and CDR2 is YFSETQ. The CDR3 totals 16 residues. V trimming: 0 bases; J trimming: 5 bases; junction bases outside the gene matches: 8. Full variable domain (remainder filled in from reference TRBV5-1 and TRBJ2-5): KAGVTQTPRYLIKTRGQQVTLSCSPISGHRSVSWYQQTPGQGLQFLFEYFSETQRNKGNFPGRFSGRQFSNSRSEMNVSTLELGDSALYLCASSLGTGEYRETQYFGPGTRLLVL.

This clonotype was found a few times. The genes are TRBV29-1 and TRBJ2-5; TRBD1 or TRBD2 may be the D gene (5 bases each). Judging by the DNA end, TRBJ2-1 fits better; the J call may be wrong. In germline, CDR1 is SQVTM, CDR2 ANQGSEA. The CDR3 loop spans 12 amino acids. The CDR3 sequence: CSVRTLEDEQFF. The CDR3 region has the DNA TGCAGCGTTAGGACACTAGAGGATGAGCAGTTCTTC.

The chain couples TRBV28 to TRBJ1-3; possible D gene TRBD1, 5 bases. V lost 6 bases to trimming and J lost 4 bases, with 13 bases between them. The CDR3 has 14 residues. Germline V gene lookup returns CDR1 MDHEN and CDR2 SYDVKM. Here the CDR3 reads CASSHSGKGNTIYF. CDR3 nucleotide sequence: TGTGCCAGCAGCCATTCAGGGAAAGGAAACACCATATATTTT.

This clonotype has only a few counts. Given a much more abundant clone one base away, this may be a read error. The genes are TRBV27 and TRBJ2-5; D is unresolved. CDR3 length equals 14 residues. CDR1 is MNHEY and CDR2 is SMNVEV in the germline V gene (reference sequence). CDR3: CASGLRWSQETQYF. As DNA, the CDR3 is TGTGCCAGCGGTTTACGGTGGAGCCAAGAGACCCAGTACTTC.

This clonotype appeared a few times. The chain uses TRBV7-2 and TRBJ2-1, with D perhaps matching TRBD2 (5 bases). The CDR3 is made up of 16 amino acids. The germline V gene encodes CDR1 SGHTA and CDR2 FQGNSA. Trimming took off 4 bases at V and 1 base at J, with 14 bases between the two ends. CDR3 sequence (DNA): TGTGCCAGCAGCTCGACTACGGGTCCTTCCTACAATGAGCAGTTCTTC. Protein: CASSSTTGPSYNEQFF.

The rearrangement links TRBV7-2 to TRBJ2-1, with 11 bases matching TRBD2. The V gene end was trimmed by 4 bases and the J gene end by 0 bases; junction bases not matched to a gene: 2. CDR1 is SGHTA, CDR2 FQGNSA, per germline. CDR3 length: 16 amino acids. CDR3 sequence reads: CASSSSGGNSYNEQFF. The CDR3 region has the DNA TGTGCCAGCAGCTCTAGCGGGGGGAACTCCTACAATGAGCAGTTCTTC.

This clonotype has a handful of counts. This chain connects TRBV29-1 to TRBJ2-1; 9 bases align to TRBD1. The J segment lost 4 bases and the V segment lost 4 bases, leaving 5 bases of the junction unmatched. Germline V gene lookup returns CDR1 SQVTM and CDR2 ANQGSEA. The CDR3 is 14 residues long. This CDR3 reads CSVGGTGNYNEQFF. For the CDR3, the DNA is TGCAGCGTTGGTGGGACAGGGAATTACAATGAGCAGTTCTTC.

The chain has TRBV12-3 or TRBV12-4 and TRBJ2-7; D unclear. V lost 3 bases and J lost 4, with 13 bases in between. CDR3 length: 14 amino acids. The CDR3 protein is CASSFGNLGYEQYF. In DNA, the CDR3 is TGTGCCAGCAGTTTTGGAAACCTGGGGTACGAGCAGTACTTC.

This clonotype was observed a few times. This chain uses TRBV12-3 or TRBV12-4 with TRBJ1-5; D possibly corresponds to TRBD1 (6 bases). The CDR3 runs to 13 residues. The V gene lost 7 bases and the J gene lost 7 bases, with 14 bases spanning the gap. Here the CDR3 reads CASTSDSGQPQHF. CDR3 coding DNA: TGTGCCAGCACCTCGGACAGCGGGCAGCCCCAGCATTTT.

Only one count was recorded for this clonotype. The chain combines TRBV10-3 with TRBJ1-2; no clear D. The V gene's germline CDR1 is ENHRY and CDR2 SYGVKD. V lost 1 base to trimming and J lost 1 base, with 10 bases between them. The CDR3 covers 15 residues. The DNA for the CDR3 is TGTGCCATCAGTGAGTTACTGGTCCGTAACTATGGCTACACCTTC. Its translation is CAISELLVRNYGYTF.

The chain employs TRBV2 and TRBJ2-1; tentative D call: TRBD2 (5 bases). Germline V gene lookup returns CDR1 SNHLY and CDR2 FYNNEI. Trimming pared 3 bases from V and 3 bases from J, leaving 9 bases between. CDR3 size: 14 residues. CDR3 nucleotides: TGTGCCAGCAGTGAGAGCGGAAACTACAATGAGCAGTTCTTC. Residues: CASSESGNYNEQFF. Full variable domain (rest looked up from reference TRBV2 and TRBJ2-1): EPEVTQTPSHQVTQMGQEVILRCVPISNHLYFYWYRQILGQKVEFLVSFYNNEISEKSEIFDDQFSVERPDGSNFTLKIRSTKLEDSAMYFCASSESGNYNEQFFGPGTRLTVL.

The V call is TRBV28, the J call TRBJ1-1, with 7 bases aligning to TRBD1. V dropped 8 bases and J dropped 4; count of bases not matched to a gene: 7. This CDR3 is 13 amino acids long. Germline-derived CDR1 and CDR2 are MDHEN and SYDVKM. The CDR3 DNA reads TGTGCCAGCGGAAACAGGGGATCCACTGAAGCTTTCTTT. Amino acid sequence: CASGNRGSTEAFF.

The chain combines TRBV24-1 with TRBJ2-2; 10 positions agree with TRBD2. Per the germline V gene, CDR1 is KGHDR and CDR2 is SFDVKD. This CDR3 has 17 residues. The V and J ends lost 4 bases and 2 bases, in that order; junction bases with no gene match: 6. The CDR3 protein is CATSDDLAGVNTGELFF. CDR3 bases: TGTGCCACCAGTGACGACCTAGCGGGAGTAAACACCGGGGAGCTGTTTTTT.

The V and J genes are TRBV2 and TRBJ2-1; 13 positions match TRBD2. Germline CDR1 is SNHLY and CDR2 is FYNNEI. CDR3 size: 15 residues. The ends lost 7 bases at V and 9 bases at J; junction bases unmatched: 9. This CDR3 reads CASTALAGGPGEQFF. The CDR3 DNA sequence: TGTGCCAGCACCGCACTAGCGGGAGGGCCCGGTGAGCAGTTCTTC.

This clonotype occurred a few times. The rearrangement joins TRBV4-1 to TRBJ2-5; D ambiguous. The CDR3 has 15 amino acids. Trimming cost V 0 bases and J 1 base, with 9 bases left between them. Germline CDR1 and CDR2: MGHRA and YSYEKL. DNA for the CDR3: TGCGCCAGCAGCCAAGAGTGGGCTTTCCAAGAGACCCAGTACTTC. It encodes CASSQEWAFQETQYF.

This clonotype was seen only a few times. The chain links TRBV27 to TRBJ2-7; D ambiguous. CDR3 length: 15 residues. Germline V lookup: CDR1 MNHEY, CDR2 SMNVEV (reference sequence). V was clipped by 5 bases and J by 1 base, with 15 bases between them. The CDR3 sequence: CASSPAPPSSYEQYF. The DNA for the CDR3 is TGTGCCAGCAGTCCTGCCCCCCCCAGTTCCTACGAGCAGTACTTC.

The chain employs TRBV7-2 and TRBJ2-5; 14 nucleotides line up with TRBD2. The V segment lost 2 bases and the J segment 5 bases; nucleotides outside the gene matches: 13. Per the germline V gene, CDR1 is SGHTA and CDR2 is FQGNSA. CDR3 length: 19 amino acids. CDR3 protein: CASSLYPTRTSGGKETQYF. The CDR3 bases are TGTGCCAGCAGCTTATATCCCACCAGGACTAGCGGGGGGAAGGAGACCCAGTACTTC.

The chain has TRBV6-6 and TRBJ2-7; TRBD2 matches at 9 bases. CDR3 length equals 14 residues. Losses at the gene ends were 7 bases for V and 3 bases for J; bases not matched to a gene: 7. Germline CDR1 and CDR2: MNHNY and SVGAGI (reference sequence). The CDR3 loop is CASTVAGVGYEQYF. In nucleotides, the CDR3 is TGTGCCAGCACGGTAGCGGGAGTTGGCTACGAGCAGTACTTC.

The chain employs TRBV12-3 or TRBV12-4 and TRBJ2-2; 9 nucleotides match TRBD1. This CDR3 contains 15 residues. The ends lost 6 bases at V and 6 bases at J; junction bases unmatched: 8. CDR3 nucleotides: TGTGCCAGCAGCAGACAGGGGGGTAGTCCCGGGGAGCTGTTTTTT. Its protein is CASSRQGGSPGELFF.

This rearrangement joins TRBV20-1 to TRBJ1-2, with D maybe TRBD1 (5 bases). This CDR3 is built from 14 residues. The germline CDR1 and CDR2 sequences are DFQATT and SNEGSKA (reference sequence). With 3 bases removed from V and 6 bases from J, the gap between germline ends came to 17 bases. The CDR3 sequence: CSASIVPKGHGYTF. DNA for the CDR3: TGCAGTGCTAGTATAGTGCCGAAGGGGCATGGCTACACCTTC.

The chain combines TRBV29-1 with TRBJ2-5; 14 nucleotides align to TRBD2. The J call may be mistaken, given a closer DNA end match to TRBJ2-1. The CDR3 is 19 residues long. Germline-derived CDR1 and CDR2 are SQVTM and ANQGSEA. CDR3 region: CSVANTKYGTSGSGIEQFF. Here the CDR3 DNA reads TGCAGCGTCGCAAACACGAAGTATGGGACTAGCGGGAGTGGGATTGAGCAGTTCTTC.